The T cell receptor (beta chain) described here comes from a study of early T cells in non-severe SARS-CoV-2 infection. Study-level points and caveats: Private and CD4 specificities were missed by VDJdb matching, skewed to anti-spike CD8.

This clonotype has ten or more counts. What it binds is unknown. TCRdb used MiXCR to reprocess the 5' RACE reads, holding one entry per CDR3 protein. Among about 22,000 distinct CDR3 sequences listed, about 3.7% were seen once. This CDR3 contains 15 residues. The junction had 3 bases not matched to a gene; V was cut back by 4 bases and J by 1 base. CDR1 SGHTA and CDR2 FQGTGA come from the germline V gene. Sequencing was done on a sample of whole blood. V is TRBV7-3 and J is TRBJ2-5; 10 positions match TRBD1. This receptor was obtained from an adult who was a healthcare worker with PCR-confirmed SARS-CoV-2 infection or an uninfected control (not recorded which). In DNA form, the CDR3 reads TGTGCCAGCAGCTCGGACAGGGGGACCCAAGAGACCCAGTACTTC. This sequence encodes CASSSDRGTQETQYF.